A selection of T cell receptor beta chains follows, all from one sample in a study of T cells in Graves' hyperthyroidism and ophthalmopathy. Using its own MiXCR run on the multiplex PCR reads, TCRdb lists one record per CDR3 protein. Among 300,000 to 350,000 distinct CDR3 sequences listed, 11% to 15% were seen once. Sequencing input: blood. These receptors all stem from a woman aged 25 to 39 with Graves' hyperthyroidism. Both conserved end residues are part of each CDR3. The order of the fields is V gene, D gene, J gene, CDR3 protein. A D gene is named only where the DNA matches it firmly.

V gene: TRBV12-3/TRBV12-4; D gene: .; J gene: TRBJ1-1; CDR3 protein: CASSAELGNTEAFF
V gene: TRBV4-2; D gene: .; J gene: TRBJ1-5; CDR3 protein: CASSQDESQLQHF
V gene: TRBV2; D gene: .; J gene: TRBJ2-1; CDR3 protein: CASSVENEQFF
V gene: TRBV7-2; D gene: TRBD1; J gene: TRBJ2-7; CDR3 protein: CASSFVGTGGSESYEQYF
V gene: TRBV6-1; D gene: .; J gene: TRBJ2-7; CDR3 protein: CASRRTETYEQYF
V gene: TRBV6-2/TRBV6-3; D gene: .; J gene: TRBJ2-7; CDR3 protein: CASSMAASSYEQYF
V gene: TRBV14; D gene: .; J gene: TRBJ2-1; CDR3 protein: CASSQEFEGGNNEQFF
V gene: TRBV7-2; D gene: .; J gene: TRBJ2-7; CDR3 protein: CASSLIGSPTYEQYF
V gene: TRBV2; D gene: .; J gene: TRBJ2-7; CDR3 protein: CASSSQHEQYF
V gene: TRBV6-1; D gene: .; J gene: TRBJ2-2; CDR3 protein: CASTRQANTGELFF
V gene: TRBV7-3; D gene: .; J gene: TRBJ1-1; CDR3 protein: CASSGDTHEAFF
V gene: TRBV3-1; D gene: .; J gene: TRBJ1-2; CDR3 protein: CASSPERSAGYTF
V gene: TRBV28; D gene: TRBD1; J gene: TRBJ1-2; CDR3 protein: CASSGTGGNGYTF
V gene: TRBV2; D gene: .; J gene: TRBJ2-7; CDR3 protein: CASKYSGSYEQYF
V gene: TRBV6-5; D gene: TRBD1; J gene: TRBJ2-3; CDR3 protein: CASSYRVGTGPDTQYF
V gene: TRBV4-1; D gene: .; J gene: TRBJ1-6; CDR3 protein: CAIPVSLPHRPHNSPLHF
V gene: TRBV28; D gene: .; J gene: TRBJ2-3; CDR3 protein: CASGPSGTHMDTQYF
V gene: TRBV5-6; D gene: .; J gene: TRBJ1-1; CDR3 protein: CASSLPRNTEAFF